These 24 T cell receptor beta chains were all obtained from the same sample, sequenced in a study of blood T cell repertoires in COVID-19. Sequencing was performed with immunoSEQ multiplex PCR; in TCRdb, only in-frame clones are kept and a portion is missing. This repertoire shows 430,000 or so clones, about 88% found once; its top ten account for less than 1.5%. Specimen: PBMCs or T cells enriched from blood (not recorded which). The receptors stem from a woman younger than 30 who had been exposed to COVID-19.

The V and J genes are TRBV28 and TRBJ1-5, with D perhaps matching TRBD1 (6 bases). Trimming took off 5 bases at V and 0 bases at J, with 14 bases between the two ends. Germline V CDR1 and CDR2: MDHEN, SYDVKM. The length of the CDR3 is 16 residues. CDR3: CASSGGAGISNQPQHF. DNA for the CDR3: TGTGCCAGCAGTGGGGGGGCAGGAATTAGCAATCAGCCCCAGCATTTT.

The chain recombines TRBV27 with TRBJ1-2; D unresolved. The V end lost 0 bases, the J end lost 7 bases, and 15 bases lay between the germline ends. There are 15 residues in the CDR3. Germline lookup yields CDR1 MNHEY and CDR2 SMNVEV (reference sequence). CDR3 loop: CASSLSRGVPSGYTF. The CDR3 bases are TGTGCCAGCAGTTTATCACGGGGAGTTCCCTCTGGCTACACCTTC.

The CDR3 loop is CASSGSYGYTF. The CDR3, as DNA: TGTGCCAGCAGTGGGAGTTATGGCTACACCTTC. This chain uses TRBV28 with TRBJ1-2; D call uncertain. This CDR3 spans 11 amino acids. V lost 5 bases to trimming and J lost 5 bases, with 6 bases between them. Germline assignment: CDR1 MDHEN and CDR2 SYDVKM.

This rearrangement joins TRBV7-6 to TRBJ2-2, with 7 bases aligning to TRBD2. Germline CDR1 and CDR2: SGHVS and FNYEAQ. The CDR3 extends over 15 amino acids. J gave up 6 bases and V 5 bases, and 9 bases lay outside the gene matches. In DNA, the CDR3 is TGTGCCAGCAGCGCCCTAGCGGCGGGTGCCGGGGAGCTGTTTTTT. Its translation is CASSALAAGAGELFF.

V usage is TRBV21-1 and J usage is TRBJ2-1; the table assigns TRBD2, which was not confirmed against the DNA. TRBV21-1 is a documented pseudogene. This CDR3 has 19 residues. The CDR3 DNA sequence: TGTGCCAGCAGCACCGGAAATCACGCACTAGCGGCCTTTTACAATGAGCAGTTCTTC. Protein product: CASSTGNHALAAFYNEQFF.

The V and J genes are TRBV7-6 and TRBJ2-5; 7 nucleotides match TRBD1. The trim removed 4 bases at V and 2 bases at J, leaving 7 bases unmatched. The germline V gene encodes CDR1 SGHVS and CDR2 FNYEAQ. This CDR3 spans 15 amino acids. CDR3 nucleotides: TGTGCCAGCAGCTCCCCCGGGACAGCTCAAGAGACCCAGTACTTC. This translates into CASSSPGTAQETQYF.

The genes are TRBV15 and TRBJ1-5, with D perhaps matching TRBD1 (5 bases). This CDR3 has 17 amino acids. Germline V lookup: CDR1 LNHNV, CDR2 YYDKDF (reference sequence). Trimming took off 0 bases at V and 6 bases at J, with 18 bases between the two ends. In DNA form, the CDR3 reads TGTGCCACCAGCAGAGACCCGCCGGGGGTCTCCGGTCAGCCCCAGCATTTT. Its translation: CATSRDPPGVSGQPQHF.

This rearrangement joins TRBV10-2 to TRBJ2-5; possibly TRBD2 for D (6 bases). Per germline, CDR1 WSHSY and CDR2 SAAADI. V was shortened by 2 bases and J by 9 bases, with 13 bases between the two germline ends. CDR3 length: 13 residues. CDR3: CASSEGWEAAQYF. The CDR3 bases are TGCGCCAGCAGTGAGGGCTGGGAGGCGGCCCAGTACTTC.

This clone appeared once. The chain is built from TRBV6-5 and TRBJ1-3; tentative D call: TRBD1 (5 bases). The germline CDR1 and CDR2 sequences are MNHEY and SVGAGI. The CDR3 contains 14 residues. Trimming stripped 2 bases from V and 0 bases from J, with 5 bases between. The CDR3 DNA is TGTGCCAGCAGTTACCAGGGCTCTGGAAACACCATATATTTT. Translation: CASSYQGSGNTIYF.

This chain connects TRBV10-3 to TRBJ2-7; TRBD1 matches at 7 bases. The CDR3 is 20 amino acids. J lost 2 bases, V lost 2 bases, and 21 bases had no gene match. Germline assignment: CDR1 ENHRY and CDR2 SYGVKD. The CDR3 here is CAISEGPWDSSLLYPYEQYF. The CDR3 region has the DNA TGTGCCATCAGTGAGGGACCTTGGGACAGTTCCTTACTCTACCCCTACGAGCAGTACTTC.

The chain is built from TRBV4-2 and TRBJ2-2; the D gene is possibly TRBD2 (6 bases). This CDR3 has 17 amino acids. The germline gives CDR1 LGHNA, CDR2 YNFKEQ. V lost 0 bases, J lost 6 bases, and 17 bases lay in between. CDR3 amino acids: CASSQDAGWGVAGELFF. CDR3 nucleotide sequence: TGTGCCAGCAGCCAAGACGCGGGGTGGGGGGTTGCCGGGGAGCTGTTTTTT.

The V gene is TRBV29-1, the J gene TRBJ1-3; 7 nucleotides align to TRBD1. The CDR3 extends over 16 amino acids. The germline V gene has CDR1 SQVTM and CDR2 ANQGSEA. The J segment lost 0 bases and the V segment lost 4 bases, leaving 9 bases of the junction unmatched. CDR3 in DNA: TGCAGCGTTGCGACAGGGTGGGCTTCCTCTGGAAACACCATATATTTT. Its translation is CSVATGWASSGNTIYF.

This chain uses TRBV28 with TRBJ2-7; 11 bases map to TRBD2. This CDR3 has 16 amino acids. The J segment lost 2 bases and the V segment lost 10 bases, leaving 13 bases of the junction unmatched. CDR1 and CDR2 from the germline V gene are MDHEN and SYDVKM. CDR3 sequence (DNA): TGTGCCACCAACTCGGGTACTAGCGGGGGAACCTACGAGCAGTACTTC. As protein: CATNSGTSGGTYEQYF.

This chain links TRBV3-1 (or the pseudogene TRBV3-2) with TRBJ2-3; the D gene is possibly TRBD2 (6 bases). The CDR3 is 15 residues long. Per the germline V gene, CDR1 is LGHDT and CDR2 is YNNKEL (reference sequence). V lost 5 bases, J lost 0 bases, and 12 bases lay in between. This CDR3 reads CASSYSGTSTDTQYF. CDR3 DNA sequence: TGTGCCAGCAGCTACTCCGGGACTAGCACAGATACGCAGTATTTT.

The rearrangement links TRBV5-1 to TRBJ2-1; D unresolved. CDR3 length: 12 residues. Trimming cost V 4 bases and J 6 bases, with 8 bases left between them. The V gene's germline CDR1 is SGHRS and CDR2 YFSETQ. CDR3 sequence: CASSLNSNEQFF. The DNA for the CDR3 is TGCGCCAGCAGCCTAAATAGCAATGAGCAGTTCTTC. Based on the CDR3 plus reference TRBV5-1 and TRBJ2-1, the full variable domain is KAGVTQTPRYLIKTRGQQVTLSCSPISGHRSVSWYQQTPGQGLQFLFEYFSETQRNKGNFPGRFSGRQFSNSRSEMNVSTLELGDSALYLCASSLNSNEQFFGPGTRLTVL.

The V gene is TRBV4-3, the J gene TRBJ2-3; 9 bases line up with TRBD2. The CDR3 spans 16 residues. The trim removed 0 bases at V and 4 bases at J, leaving 5 bases unmatched. In germline, CDR1 is LGHNA, CDR2 YSLEER. The CDR3 region is CASSQEGRGGSDTQYF. CDR3 DNA: TGCGCCAGCAGCCAAGAAGGGCGGGGGGGCTCAGATACGCAGTATTTT.

This chain uses TRBV29-1 with TRBJ1-2; no firm D call. Trimming stripped 4 bases from V and 0 bases from J, with 12 bases between. CDR1 is SQVTM, CDR2 ANQGSEA, per germline. The CDR3 runs 14 residues. CDR3 in amino acids: CSVVVSQANYGYTF. CDR3 DNA: TGCAGCGTTGTGGTATCCCAGGCTAACTATGGCTACACCTTC.

The chain recombines TRBV11-3 with TRBJ2-1; 7 nucleotides line up with TRBD1. This CDR3 comprises 18 residues. With 1 base clipped from V and 0 bases from J, the junction kept 9 bases outside the gene matches. Germline loops: CDR1 SGHNT, CDR2 YENEEA. This chain's CDR3 is CASSLGVDRELSYNEQFF. Written as DNA, the CDR3 is TGTGCCAGCAGCTTAGGAGTCGACAGGGAACTCTCCTACAATGAGCAGTTCTTC.

The chain is built from TRBV29-1 and TRBJ2-7, with 8 bases lining up with TRBD1. CDR1 is SQVTM, CDR2 ANQGSEA, per germline. The J segment lost 4 bases and the V segment lost 1 base, leaving 6 bases of the junction unmatched. This CDR3 contains 14 residues. The CDR3 spells CSVEGPGGLYEQYF. The CDR3 nucleotides are TGCAGCGTTGAAGGTCCAGGGGGCCTATACGAGCAGTACTTC.

The rearrangement joins TRBV5-5 to TRBJ1-3; D not resolved. CDR3 size: 15 residues. Germline CDR1 SGHKS, CDR2 YYEKEE (reference sequence). V was clipped by 0 bases and J by 8 bases, with 15 bases between them. The CDR3 here is CASSLEPALLDTIYF. CDR3 coding DNA: TGTGCCAGCAGCTTGGAACCAGCGCTGCTGGACACCATATATTTT.

This chain uses TRBV9 with TRBJ2-2, with 7 bases matching TRBD2. This CDR3 comprises 16 residues. Germline lookup yields CDR1 SGDLS and CDR2 YYNGEE. V lost 0 bases to trimming and J lost 7 bases; unmatched junction nucleotides: 9. The CDR3 reads CASSVDLREEVGELFF. The DNA of the CDR3 is TGTGCCAGCAGCGTAGATCTACGGGAGGAGGTCGGGGAGCTGTTTTTT.

V and J are TRBV13 and TRBJ1-2, with no clear D. V lost 0 bases and J 1 base, leaving 6 bases between the germline ends. Germline V CDR1 and CDR2: PRHDT, FYEKMQ (reference sequence). The CDR3 has 14 residues. CDR3 amino acids: CASSLGRSNYGYTF. CDR3 DNA sequence: TGTGCCAGCAGCTTAGGTCGGAGTAACTATGGCTACACCTTC.

This chain uses TRBV6-5 with TRBJ2-7; tentative D call: TRBD1 (5 bases). The CDR3 extends over 15 amino acids. V lost 0 bases, J lost 6 bases, and 15 bases lay in between. From germline, CDR1 is MNHEY and CDR2 SVGAGI. CDR3 region: CASSYSVEAGSEQYF. The CDR3 region has the DNA TGTGCCAGCAGTTACTCGGTGGAAGCAGGGTCCGAGCAGTACTTC.

About this clone: Other DNA sequences within the sample encode an identical CDR3. V gene TRBV29-1 combines with J gene TRBJ1-1; D is undetermined. Germline CDR1 is SQVTM and CDR2 is ANQGSEA. Deletions cut 5 bases from V and 1 base from J, with 5 bases between. The CDR3 has 11 amino acids. The CDR3 DNA reads TGCAGCGTTAGCGGGAACACTGAAGCTTTCTTT. It specifies CSVSGNTEAFF.